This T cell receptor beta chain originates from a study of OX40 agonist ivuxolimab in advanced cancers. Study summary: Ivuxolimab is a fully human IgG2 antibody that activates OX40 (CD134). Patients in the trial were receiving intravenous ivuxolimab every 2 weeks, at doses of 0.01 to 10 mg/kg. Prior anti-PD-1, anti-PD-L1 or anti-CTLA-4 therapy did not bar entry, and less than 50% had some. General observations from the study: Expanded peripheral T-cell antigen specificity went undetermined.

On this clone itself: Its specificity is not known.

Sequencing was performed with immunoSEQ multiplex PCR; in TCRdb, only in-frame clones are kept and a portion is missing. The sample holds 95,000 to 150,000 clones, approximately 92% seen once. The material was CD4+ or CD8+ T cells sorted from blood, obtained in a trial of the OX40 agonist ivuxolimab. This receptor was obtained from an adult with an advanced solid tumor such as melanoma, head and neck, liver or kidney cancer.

CDR3 in amino acids: CASSLMGGPTLLNEQFF. For the CDR3, the DNA is TGTGCCAGCAGCCTCATGGGGGGTCCTACACTCCTAAATGAGCAGTTCTTC. V gene TRBV7-9 combines with J gene TRBJ2-1; a possible D gene is TRBD2 (6 bases). Trimming left V 5 bases short and J 7 bases short, with 24 bases between. This CDR3 contains 17 residues. Germline values: CDR1 SEHNR, CDR2 FQNEAQ (reference sequence). Drawing the rest from reference TRBV7-9 and TRBJ2-1, the complete variable domain is DTGVSQNPRHKITKRGQNVTFRCDPISEHNRLYWYRQTLGQGPEFLTYFQNEAQLEKSRLLSDRFSAERPKGSFSTLEIQRTEQGDSAMYLCASSLMGGPTLLNEQFFGPGTRLTVL.